A selection of T cell receptor beta chains follows, all from one sample in a study of T cell responses to AZD1222 COVID-19 vaccine. Clones were read by immunoSEQ multiplex PCR, and TCRdb kept only the in-frame ones, dropping some. Among approximately 150,000 clones listed, about 91% were seen once. Specimen: peripheral blood, collected on day 0 of AZD1222 vaccination. Source of these receptors: an adult in good health. Each CDR3 is given with its conserved first and last residue. A D gene is named only where the DNA matches it firmly. Size tells how often a clone was seen (once, few, many) or the class of an expanded clone, and some rows leave it out.

V gene: TRBV29-1; clone size: NA; J gene: TRBJ1-1; D gene: NA; CDR3 protein: CSAAKSDSEAFF; CDR3 DNA: TGCAGCGCCGCTAAATCAGACTCTGAAGCTTTCTTT
V gene: TRBV28; clone size: NA; J gene: TRBJ1-1; D gene: NA; CDR3 protein: CASSLPTLGGAEAFF; CDR3 DNA: TGTGCCAGCAGTTTACCCACTCTTGGGGGGGCTGAAGCTTTCTTT
V gene: TRBV7-4; clone size: NA; J gene: TRBJ1-5; D gene: NA; CDR3 protein: CASSSRTSNSNQPQHF; CDR3 DNA: TGTGCCAGCAGCTCACGGACGTCTAATAGCAATCAGCCCCAGCATTTT
V gene: TRBV19; clone size: NA; J gene: TRBJ1-1; D gene: TRBD1; CDR3 protein: CATKETGETEAFF; CDR3 DNA: TGTGCCACAAAAGAGACAGGGGAGACTGAAGCTTTCTTT
V gene: TRBV5-1; clone size: NA; J gene: TRBJ2-5; D gene: NA; CDR3 protein: CASQGDNFQETQYF; CDR3 DNA: TGCGCCAGCCAAGGGGACAACTTCCAAGAGACCCAGTACTTC
V gene: TRBV3-1/TRBV3-2; clone size: NA; J gene: TRBJ2-7; D gene: NA; CDR3 protein: CASSQVLERDYEQYF; CDR3 DNA: TGTGCCAGCAGCCAAGTTTTAGAAAGGGACTACGAGCAGTACTTC
V gene: TRBV6-5; clone size: once; J gene: TRBJ1-5; D gene: TRBD1; CDR3 protein: CASRRTGYSNQPQHF; CDR3 DNA: TGTGCCAGCAGGAGGACAGGGTACAGCAATCAGCCCCAGCATTTT
V gene: TRBV14; clone size: NA; J gene: TRBJ2-1; D gene: NA; CDR3 protein: CASSRDPRDNEQFF; CDR3 DNA: TGTGCCAGCAGCCGGGACCCGAGAGACAATGAGCAGTTCTTC
V gene: TRBV11-3; clone size: NA; J gene: TRBJ1-3; D gene: NA; CDR3 protein: CASSYGGPGSGNTIYF; CDR3 DNA: TGTGCCAGCAGTTACGGGGGGCCCGGGTCCGGAAACACCATATATTTT
V gene: TRBV29-1; clone size: once; J gene: TRBJ2-7; D gene: NA; CDR3 protein: CSVASKQFEGGQYF; CDR3 DNA: TGCAGCGTTGCTTCGAAGCAGTTCGAGGGAGGACAGTACTTC
V gene: TRBV11-3; clone size: NA; J gene: TRBJ1-1; D gene: NA; CDR3 protein: CASSSPSGAFF; CDR3 DNA: TGTGCCAGCTCGTCCCCCTCGGGCGCTTTCTTT
V gene: TRBV7-9; clone size: once; J gene: TRBJ1-1; D gene: NA; CDR3 protein: CASSLPRRVTTEAFF; CDR3 DNA: TGTGCCAGCAGCTTACCTCGCAGGGTCACCACTGAAGCTTTCTTT
V gene: TRBV29-1; clone size: NA; J gene: TRBJ1-2; D gene: NA; CDR3 protein: CSAASTGLANYGYTF; CDR3 DNA: TGCAGCGCCGCTTCGACGGGATTAGCTAACTATGGCTACACCTTC
V gene: TRBV6-1; clone size: once; J gene: TRBJ2-2; D gene: TRBD2; CDR3 protein: CASERGGGTGELFF; CDR3 DNA: TGTGCCAGCGAGCGGGGGGGAGGCACCGGGGAGCTGTTTTTT
V gene: TRBV5-1; clone size: NA; J gene: TRBJ2-2; D gene: TRBD2; CDR3 protein: CASSFWTSGSSDTGELFF; CDR3 DNA: TGCGCCAGCAGCTTCTGGACTAGCGGGAGTTCGGACACCGGGGAGCTGTTTTTT
V gene: TRBV18; clone size: NA; J gene: TRBJ1-1; D gene: NA; CDR3 protein: CASSNAQSSTEAFF; CDR3 DNA: TGTGCCAGCTCAAACGCACAAAGCAGCACTGAAGCTTTCTTT
V gene: TRBV9; clone size: NA; J gene: TRBJ2-5; D gene: TRBD2; CDR3 protein: CASSVATSGQETQYF; CDR3 DNA: TGTGCCAGCAGCGTAGCGACTAGCGGGCAAGAGACCCAGTACTTC
V gene: TRBV27; clone size: NA; J gene: TRBJ2-5; D gene: TRBD1; CDR3 protein: CASSPERGPMETQYF; CDR3 DNA: TGTGCCAGCAGTCCGGAGAGGGGGCCGATGGAGACCCAGTACTTC
V gene: TRBV4-2; clone size: once; J gene: TRBJ1-4; D gene: NA; CDR3 protein: CASSQEYGINEKLFF; CDR3 DNA: TGTGCCAGCAGCCAAGAGTACGGCATTAATGAAAAACTGTTTTTT
V gene: TRBV7-7; clone size: NA; J gene: TRBJ2-1; D gene: TRBD2; CDR3 protein: CASSMSLAGWSEQFF; CDR3 DNA: TGTGCTAGCAGTATGTCACTAGCGGGATGGAGTGAGCAGTTCTTC
V gene: TRBV11-1; clone size: NA; J gene: TRBJ2-3; D gene: TRBD2; CDR3 protein: CASHTSDTDTQYF; CDR3 DNA: TGTGCCAGCCATACTAGCGACACAGATACGCAGTATTTT
V gene: TRBV5-3; clone size: NA; J gene: TRBJ2-7; D gene: NA; CDR3 protein: CARPGGGVPNEQYF; CDR3 DNA: TGTGCGAGACCAGGCGGCGGGGTCCCCAACGAGCAGTACTTC
V gene: TRBV6-5; clone size: NA; J gene: TRBJ1-2; D gene: NA; CDR3 protein: CASGRDPGDYGYTF; CDR3 DNA: TGTGCCAGCGGCCGGGACCCCGGGGACTATGGCTACACCTTC
V gene: TRBV7-6; clone size: once; J gene: TRBJ1-5; D gene: NA; CDR3 protein: CASSLSGFGNQPQHF; CDR3 DNA: TGTGCCAGCAGCTTATCAGGGTTTGGCAATCAGCCCCAGCATTTT
V gene: TRBV6-2/TRBV6-3; clone size: NA; J gene: TRBJ2-1; D gene: NA; CDR3 protein: CASSYLGGGANEQFF; CDR3 DNA: TGTGCCAGCAGTTATTTGGGCGGAGGGGCCAATGAGCAGTTCTTC
V gene: TRBV30; clone size: NA; J gene: TRBJ1-1; D gene: NA; CDR3 protein: CAWSDGDTEAFF; CDR3 DNA: TGTGCCTGGAGTGACGGGGACACTGAAGCTTTCTTT
V gene: TRBV5-4; clone size: NA; J gene: TRBJ2-1; D gene: TRBD2; CDR3 protein: CASSLGLAGGSGFF; CDR3 DNA: TGTGCCAGCAGCTTGGGGTTAGCGGGAGGATCTGGGTTCTTC
V gene: TRBV28; clone size: NA; J gene: TRBJ2-5; D gene: NA; CDR3 protein: CASSQIQRRGETQYF; CDR3 DNA: TGTGCCAGCAGTCAGATACAGAGGAGGGGGGAGACCCAGTACTTC
V gene: TRBV19; clone size: NA; J gene: TRBJ1-2; D gene: NA; CDR3 protein: CASSIARRLDTRYGYTF; CDR3 DNA: TGTGCCAGTAGTATAGCACGCAGGCTCGATACCCGCTATGGCTACACCTTC